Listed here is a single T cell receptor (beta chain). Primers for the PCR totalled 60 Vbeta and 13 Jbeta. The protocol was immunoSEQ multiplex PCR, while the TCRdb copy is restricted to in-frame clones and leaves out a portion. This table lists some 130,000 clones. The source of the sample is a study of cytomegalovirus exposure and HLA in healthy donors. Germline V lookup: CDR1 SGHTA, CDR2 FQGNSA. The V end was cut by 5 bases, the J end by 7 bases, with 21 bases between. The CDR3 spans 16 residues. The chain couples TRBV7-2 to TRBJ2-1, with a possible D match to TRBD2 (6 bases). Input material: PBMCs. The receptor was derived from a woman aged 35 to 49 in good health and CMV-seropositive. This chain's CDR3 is CASSQLGWEVFNEQFF. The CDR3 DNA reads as TGTGCCAGCAGCCAGCTCGGGTGGGAGGTCTTTAATGAGCAGTTCTTC.